These 13 T cell receptor beta chains originate from one sample sequenced in a study of molecular identifiers for immune sequencing clone quantification. From the PCR reads, TCRdb called clonotypes with MiXCR, one entry per CDR3 protein. The sample lists over 85,000 distinct CDR3 sequences; around 20% were seen once. The sample was naive CD8+ T cells from blood, with Jurkat cell RNA spiked in. Subset noted: FACS-sorted CD8+CD4-CCR7+CD45RA+ naive T cells. These receptors originate from a human donor in good health. Some libraries in this study had Jurkat cell RNA spiked in.

V gene TRBV7-9 combines with J gene TRBJ1-3; D gene uncertain. CDR3 length equals 16 residues. V was shortened by 8 bases and J by 3 bases, with 20 bases between the two germline ends. Looked up from germline, CDR1 is SEHNR and CDR2 is FQNEAQ (reference sequence). The CDR3 DNA sequence: TGTGCCAGCGCTGCCCCCCATTCGGTAGATGGAAACACCATATATTTT. Protein product: CASAAPHSVDGNTIYF. The full variable domain, rest sourced from reference TRBV7-9 and TRBJ1-3, is DTGVSQNPRHKITKRGQNVTFRCDPISEHNRLYWYRQTLGQGPEFLTYFQNEAQLEKSRLLSDRFSAERPKGSFSTLEIQRTEQGDSAMYLCASAAPHSVDGNTIYFGEGSWLTVV.

Many counts were recorded for this clonotype. The rearrangement links TRBV11-2 to TRBJ2-3; D may be TRBD1 (5 bases). V lost 5 bases, J lost 2 bases, and 17 bases lay in between. The CDR3 length is 16 residues. Germline CDR1 is SGHAT and CDR2 is FQNNGV. The CDR3 protein is CASSADWGGDTDTQYF. DNA for the CDR3: TGTGCCAGCAGCGCCGACTGGGGCGGCGACACAGATACGCAGTATTTT.

This clonotype has at least ten counts. The genes are TRBV20-1 and TRBJ2-5; TRBD2 matches at 7 bases. Looked up from germline, CDR1 is DFQATT and CDR2 is SNEGSKA (reference sequence). The V gene end was trimmed by 0 bases and the J gene end by 7 bases; junction bases not matched to a gene: 14. This CDR3 is built from 16 residues. CDR3 nucleotides: TGCAGTGCTAGAGATTTCCGGGTTCAGCGGGGAGGGACCCAGTACTTC. Its translation: CSARDFRVQRGGTQYF.

This clonotype turned up a few times. The chain recombines TRBV20-1 with TRBJ2-3; TRBD2 aligns across 14 bases. The ends lost 0 bases at V and 3 bases at J; junction bases unmatched: 5. Germline V gives CDR1 DFQATT, CDR2 SNEGSKA (reference sequence). CDR3 size: 17 residues. CDR3 DNA sequence: TGCAGTGCTAGAGATCTCGGGACTAGCGGGAGTACAGATACGCAGTATTTT. It yields the protein CSARDLGTSGSTDTQYF.

In its sample, this clonotype was seen a few times. The chain has TRBV9 and TRBJ2-3, with TRBD1 matching 9 bases. The germline CDR1 and CDR2 sequences are SGDLS and YYNGEE. V shed 4 bases and J 2 bases; nucleotides not matched to a gene: 11. CDR3 length: 17 residues. The CDR3 coding sequence is TGTGCCAGCAGCCCCTCGACGACAGGGGGGCCCACAGATACGCAGTATTTT. Its translation is CASSPSTTGGPTDTQYF.

Of note for this clonotype: Relative to the germline gene, one junction end is altered; a read error may explain this. The chain employs TRBV6-6 and TRBJ2-5; tentatively, D is TRBD2 (6 bases). Germline V gives CDR1 MNHNY, CDR2 SVGAGI (reference sequence). The CDR3 is 15 residues long. The CDR3 DNA is TGTGCCGGCAGTTACTCGATGGGGGGAGAAGAGACCCAGTACTTC. This sequence encodes CAGSYSMGGEETQYF.

This clonotype was recorded at least ten times. V is TRBV12-3 or TRBV12-4 and J is TRBJ1-2; TRBD1 matches 8 bases. The CDR3 contains 16 residues. Losses at the gene ends were 1 base for V and 5 bases for J; bases not matched to a gene: 9. The CDR3 DNA reads as TGTGCCAGCAGTTTAGACTCTGGGACAGGAGAATATGGCTACACCTTC. Protein: CASSLDSGTGEYGYTF.

This chain links TRBV12-3 or TRBV12-4 with TRBJ1-1; D call uncertain. The CDR3 covers 12 residues. Trimming stripped 7 bases from V and 5 bases from J, with 11 bases between. The DNA of the CDR3 is TGTGCCAGCACCGACGAGGGAACTGAAGCTTTCTTT. This sequence encodes CASTDEGTEAFF.

This clonotype was detected many times. The rearrangement links TRBV5-6 to TRBJ2-7; D call uncertain. The V end was cut by 4 bases, the J end by 2 bases, with 13 bases between. CDR1 is SGHDT, CDR2 YYEEEE, per germline. There are 14 residues in the CDR3. CDR3 nucleotide sequence: TGTGCCAGCAGCGCCCCGGGTTGGCCCTACGAGCAGTACTTC. Protein product: CASSAPGWPYEQYF. Full variable domain (remainder filled in from reference TRBV5-6 and TRBJ2-7): DAGVTQSPTHLIKTRGQQVTLRCSPKSGHDTVSWYQQALGQGPQFIFQYYEEEERQRGNFPDRFSGHQFPNYSSELNVNALLLGDSALYLCASSAPGWPYEQYFGPGTRLTVT.

This clonotype was counted ten times or more. The chain employs TRBV7-8 and TRBJ2-5, with D perhaps TRBD1 (5 bases). Looked up from germline, CDR1 is SGHVS and CDR2 is FQNEAQ. Trimming stripped 1 base from V and 9 bases from J, with 18 bases between. The CDR3 consists of 15 residues. The CDR3 is CASSLEATAHEAQYF. In DNA, the CDR3 is TGTGCCAGCAGCTTAGAAGCGACAGCCCACGAGGCCCAGTACTTC.

This clonotype was detected only once. This sequence may be a read error, since a much larger clone differs from it by one base. V is TRBV4-2 and J is TRBJ1-2; 9 bases agree with TRBD1. CDR1 is LGHNA and CDR2 is YNFKEQ in the germline V gene. Losses at the gene ends were 3 bases for V and 3 bases for J; bases not matched to a gene: 11. The CDR3 totals 17 residues. The CDR3 region has the DNA TGTGCCAGCAGCCATAGACAGGGGGGTCTTTATGACTATGGCTACACCTTC. Amino acid sequence: CASSHRQGGLYDYGYTF.

In its sample, this clonotype was seen a few times. A read error may be the cause here, since a much bigger clone is one base away. This rearrangement joins TRBV6-5 to TRBJ2-1, with 8 bases that match TRBD1. Germline values: CDR1 MNHEY, CDR2 SVGAGI. The CDR3 runs 13 residues. The CDR3 sequence is CASSYGTGNERFF. The CDR3 DNA reads as TGTGCCAGCAGTTACGGGACAGGCAATGAGCGGTTCTTC.

This clonotype occurred many times. CDR3 loop: CASSPGQGAVADTQYF. As DNA, the CDR3 is TGTGCCAGCAGTCCAGGCCAGGGGGCCGTAGCAGATACGCAGTATTTT. The rearrangement links TRBV12-3 or TRBV12-4 to TRBJ2-3; 8 bases are shared with TRBD1. The V segment lost 5 bases and the J segment 4 bases; nucleotides outside the gene matches: 11. The CDR3 contains 16 residues.